This T cell receptor beta chain was found in a study of tumor-infiltrating lymphocytes in primary liver carcinoma. Study-wide results and limits: Tumor-adjacent and tumor-blood pairs shared less of their repertoires than tumor region pairs shared.

The investigators made TCR beta cDNA from approximately 0.5 ug total RNA, using a constant-region primer. Each TCR beta library was derived from three nested multiplex PCR rounds that employed slightly modified ARM-PCR. A C-beta reverse primer was combined with TRBV1-TRBV30 forward primers in the first two PCR rounds, and each round had approximately 9 cycles. One entry per CDR3 protein results from TCRdb running MiXCR on the multiplex PCR reads. This repertoire shows 99,000 or so distinct CDR3 sequences, approximately 80% found once; its top ten account for under 25%. The CDR3 is 13 amino acids long, termini counted. Germline CDR1 is SGHAT and CDR2 is FQNNGV. Investigators took RNA and DNA out together from 20-30 mg of unsorted bulk tissue. The patients carried chronic HBV infection and had received no treatment. Each of the tumor samples contained in excess of 80% viable tumor cells. As for this clonotype: Its antigen remains unidentified. The conserved phenylalanine or tryptophan is not found at the CDR3 terminus, so this likely reflects a read error. It is unclear where the CDR3 begins or ends on the DNA, so no DNA is shown, and the CDR3 is as TCRdb lists it.

The clonotype comes from a man aged 40-49 years with primary liver carcinoma and hepatitis B virus infection. The rearrangement joins TRBV11-2 to TRBJ1-2. Sequenced sample: liver tumor tissue from sampling region 3. Subset of the sample: tumor region T3, left-lateral pole. The CDR3 is CASSLDPGGGYTL.